This T cell receptor beta chain was captured by sequencing in a study of blood T cell repertoires in COVID-19. Study in general: PBMCs, B-cell-depleted T cells, or T cells were the source of the cDNA or gDNA that made up the material.

The sample holds one count of this clone. Deletions cut 5 bases from V and 1 base from J, with 9 bases between. The CDR3 loop spans 13 amino acids. Germline-derived CDR1 and CDR2 are SEHNR and FQNEAQ (reference sequence). In the authors' workflow: By means of reference gene primer amplification, nucleated cell counts were estimated. Only in-frame clones appear in the TCRdb table, and some are missing; sequencing was by immunoSEQ multiplex PCR. Clone size and the V and J calls come from that table; the DNA yielded D and trimming. The sample lists approximately 350,000 clones, around 92% occurring once.

Sequenced input: peripheral blood. The V and J genes are TRBV7-9 and TRBJ2-7; no definite D call. The receptor's source is a man in his forties with acute or convalescent COVID-19. In DNA form, the CDR3 reads TGTGCCAGCAGCCCGTCCAGATCCTACGAGCAGTACTTC. Translating gives CASSPSRSYEQYF. The full variable domain, completed using reference TRBV7-9 and TRBJ2-7, is DTGVSQNPRHKITKRGQNVTFRCDPISEHNRLYWYRQTLGQGPEFLTYFQNEAQLEKSRLLSDRFSAERPKGSFSTLEIQRTEQGDSAMYLCASSPSRSYEQYFGPGTRLTVT.